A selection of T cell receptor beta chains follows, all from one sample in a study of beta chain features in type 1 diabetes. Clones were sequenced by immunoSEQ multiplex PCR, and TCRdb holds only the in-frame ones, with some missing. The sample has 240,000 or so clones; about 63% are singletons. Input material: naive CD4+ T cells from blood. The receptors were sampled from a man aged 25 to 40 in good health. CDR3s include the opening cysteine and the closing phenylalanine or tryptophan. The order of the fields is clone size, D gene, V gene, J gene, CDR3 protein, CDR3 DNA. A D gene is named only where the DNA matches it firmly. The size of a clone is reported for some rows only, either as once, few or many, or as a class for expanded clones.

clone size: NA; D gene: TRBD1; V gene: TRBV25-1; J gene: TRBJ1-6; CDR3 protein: CASSETGQGNSPLHF; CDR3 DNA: TGTGCCAGCAGTGAAACCGGACAGGGGAACTCACCCCTCCACTTT
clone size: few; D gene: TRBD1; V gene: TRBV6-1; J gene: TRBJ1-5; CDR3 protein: CASSEALTGLSNQPQHF; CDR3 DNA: TGTGCCAGCAGTGAAGCGCTGACAGGGTTGAGCAATCAGCCCCAGCATTTT
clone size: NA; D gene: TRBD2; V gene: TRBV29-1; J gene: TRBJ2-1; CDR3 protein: CSVAPGMTSGIEQFF; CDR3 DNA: TGCAGCGTTGCCCCGGGGATGACTAGCGGGATAGAGCAGTTCTTC
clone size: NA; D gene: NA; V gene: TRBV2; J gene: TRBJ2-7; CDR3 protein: CASSGQMTSYEQYF; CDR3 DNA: TGTGCCAGCAGTGGCCAGATGACCTCCTACGAGCAGTACTTC
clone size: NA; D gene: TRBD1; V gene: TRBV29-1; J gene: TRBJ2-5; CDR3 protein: CSVERQGAMETQYF; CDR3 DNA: TGCAGCGTTGAACGACAGGGGGCCATGGAGACCCAGTACTTC
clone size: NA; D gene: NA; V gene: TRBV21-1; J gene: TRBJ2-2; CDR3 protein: CASSKPSSGRTPGELFF; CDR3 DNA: TGTGCCAGCAGCAAACCGTCTAGCGGGAGAACACCCGGGGAGCTGTTTTTT
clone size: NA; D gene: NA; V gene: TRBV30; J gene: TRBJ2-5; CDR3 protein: CAWSARLQETQYF; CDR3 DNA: TGTGCCTGGAGTGCCAGACTCCAAGAGACCCAGTACTTC
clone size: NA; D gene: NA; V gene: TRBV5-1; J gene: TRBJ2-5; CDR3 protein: CASSLYIQELQETQYF; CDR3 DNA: TGCGCCAGCAGCTTGTACATACAGGAACTCCAAGAGACCCAGTACTTC
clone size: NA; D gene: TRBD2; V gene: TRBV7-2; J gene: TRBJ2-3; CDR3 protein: CASSFTSGITDTQYF; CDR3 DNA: TGTGCCAGCAGCTTTACTAGCGGGATCACAGATACGCAGTATTTT
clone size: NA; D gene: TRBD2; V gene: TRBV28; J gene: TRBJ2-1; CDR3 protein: CASSTSGTSGNNEQFF; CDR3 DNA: TGTGCCAGCAGTACTTCCGGGACTAGCGGGAACAATGAGCAGTTCTTC
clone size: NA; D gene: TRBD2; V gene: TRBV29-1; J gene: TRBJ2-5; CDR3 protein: CSAGRPSGIQETQYF; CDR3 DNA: TGCAGCGCCGGACGTCCTAGCGGGATTCAAGAGACCCAGTACTTC
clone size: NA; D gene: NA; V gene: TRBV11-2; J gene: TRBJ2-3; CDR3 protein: CASSLGSFPLSTDTQYF; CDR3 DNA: TGTGCCAGCAGCTTAGGCAGCTTCCCTTTAAGCACAGATACGCAGTATTTT
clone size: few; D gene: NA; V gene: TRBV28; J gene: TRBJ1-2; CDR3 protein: CAVGGYTF; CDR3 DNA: TGTGCCGTGGGTGGCTACACCTTC
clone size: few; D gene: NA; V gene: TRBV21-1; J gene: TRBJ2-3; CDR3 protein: CASSKGSTSSTDTQYF; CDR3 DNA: TGTGCCAGCAGCAAAGGGTCCACCTCTAGCACAGATACGCAGTATTTT
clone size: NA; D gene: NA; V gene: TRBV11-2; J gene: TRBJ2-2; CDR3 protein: CASSLLGSYTGELFF; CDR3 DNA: TGTGCCAGCAGCTTACTAGGGTCTTACACCGGGGAGCTGTTTTTT
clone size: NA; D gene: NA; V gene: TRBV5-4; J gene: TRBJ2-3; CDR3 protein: CASSREGADTQYF; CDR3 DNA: TGTGCCAGCAGCCGAGAGGGGGCAGATACGCAGTATTTT
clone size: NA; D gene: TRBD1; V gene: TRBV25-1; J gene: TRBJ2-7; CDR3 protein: CASRETGATSYEQYF; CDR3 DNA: TGTGCCAGCAGGGAGACAGGGGCAACCTCCTACGAGCAGTACTTC
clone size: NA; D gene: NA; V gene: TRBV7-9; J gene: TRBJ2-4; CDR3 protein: CASSPRVVKNIQYF; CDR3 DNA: TGTGCCAGCAGCCCGAGGGTAGTCAAAAACATTCAGTACTTC
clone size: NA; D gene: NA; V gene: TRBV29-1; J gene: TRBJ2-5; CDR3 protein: CSVERGSPETQYF; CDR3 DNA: TGCAGCGTTGAGCGGGGCTCCCCTGAGACCCAGTACTTC
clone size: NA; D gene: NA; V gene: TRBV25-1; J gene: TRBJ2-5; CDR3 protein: CASTERRGRETQYF; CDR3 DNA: TGTGCCAGCACCGAGAGAAGGGGTCGTGAGACCCAGTACTTC
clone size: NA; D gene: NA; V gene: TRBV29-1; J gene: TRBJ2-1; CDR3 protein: CSTGGGLYNEQFF; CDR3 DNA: TGCAGCACGGGTGGTGGGCTCTACAATGAGCAGTTCTTC
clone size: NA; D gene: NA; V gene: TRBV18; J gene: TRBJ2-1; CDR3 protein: CASSPGLYNEQFF; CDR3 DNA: TGTGCCAGCTCACCAGGACTTTACAATGAGCAGTTCTTC
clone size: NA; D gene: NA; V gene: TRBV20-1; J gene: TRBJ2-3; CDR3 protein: CSVPWGDTQYF; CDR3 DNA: TGCAGTGTCCCTTGGGGGGATACGCAGTATTTT
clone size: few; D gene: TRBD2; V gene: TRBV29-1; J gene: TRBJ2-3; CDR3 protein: CSVAPSGGARFSTDTQYF; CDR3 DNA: TGCAGCGTTGCTCCTAGCGGGGGGGCCCGATTTAGCACAGATACGCAGTATTTT
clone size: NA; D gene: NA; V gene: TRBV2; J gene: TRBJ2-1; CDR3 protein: CASSREYEQFF; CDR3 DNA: TGTGCCAGCAGTAGGGAGTATGAGCAGTTCTTC
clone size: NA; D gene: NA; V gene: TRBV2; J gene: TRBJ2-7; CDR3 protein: CASQRDSSYEQYF; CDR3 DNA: TGTGCCAGCCAGCGCGATTCTTCCTACGAGCAGTACTTC
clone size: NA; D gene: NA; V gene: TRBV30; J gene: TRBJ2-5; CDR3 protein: CAWSHSGSRKTQYF; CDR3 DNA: TGTGCCTGGAGTCATTCGGGGTCTCGAAAGACCCAGTACTTC
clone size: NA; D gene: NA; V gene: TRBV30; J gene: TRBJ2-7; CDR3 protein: CAWSVIRLSYEQYF; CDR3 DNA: TGTGCCTGGAGTGTAATTAGGCTTTCCTACGAGCAGTACTTC
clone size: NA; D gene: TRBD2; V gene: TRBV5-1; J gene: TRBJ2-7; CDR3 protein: CASSSTSGAFSYEQYF; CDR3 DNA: TGCGCCAGCAGCTCGACTAGCGGGGCTTTCTCCTACGAGCAGTACTTC
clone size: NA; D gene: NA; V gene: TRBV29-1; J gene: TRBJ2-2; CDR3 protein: CSVGSVAAGELFF; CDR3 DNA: TGCAGCGTTGGCAGCGTTGCGGCCGGGGAGCTGTTTTTT
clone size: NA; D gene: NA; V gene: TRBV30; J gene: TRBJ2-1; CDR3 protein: CAWSVKDEQFF; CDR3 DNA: TGTGCCTGGAGTGTTAAGGATGAGCAGTTCTTC
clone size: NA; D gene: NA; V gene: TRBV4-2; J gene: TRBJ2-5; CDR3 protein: CASSPSEGQETQYF; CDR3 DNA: TGTGCCAGCAGCCCCAGCGAGGGACAAGAGACCCAGTACTTC
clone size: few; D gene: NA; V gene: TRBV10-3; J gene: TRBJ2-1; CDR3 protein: CAIRGTVVHEQFF; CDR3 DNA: TGTGCCATCAGGGGTACCGTGGTCCATGAGCAGTTCTTC
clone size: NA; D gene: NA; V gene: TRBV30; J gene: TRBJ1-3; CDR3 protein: CAWSGGNTIYF; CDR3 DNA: TGTGCCTGGAGTGGAGGAAACACCATATATTTT
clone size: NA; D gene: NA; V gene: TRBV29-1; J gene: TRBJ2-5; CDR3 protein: CSALAGQETQYF; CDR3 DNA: TGCAGCGCGCTAGCTGGCCAAGAGACCCAGTACTTC
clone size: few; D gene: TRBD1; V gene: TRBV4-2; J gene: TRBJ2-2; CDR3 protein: CASSQRTGVTGELFF; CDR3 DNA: TGTGCCAGCAGCCAAAGGACAGGGGTGACCGGGGAGCTGTTTTTT
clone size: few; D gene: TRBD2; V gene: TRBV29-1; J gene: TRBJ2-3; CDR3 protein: CSVERSSGRNTQYF; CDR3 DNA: TGCAGCGTTGAAAGGTCTAGCGGGAGGAATACGCAGTATTTT
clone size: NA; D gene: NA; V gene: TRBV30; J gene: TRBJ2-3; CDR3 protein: CAWSLLLTSNTQYF; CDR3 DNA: TGTGCCTGGAGTCTCCTCCTGACTAGTAATACGCAGTATTTT
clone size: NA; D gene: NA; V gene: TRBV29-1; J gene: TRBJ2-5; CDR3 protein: CSVPIGETQYF; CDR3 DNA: TGCAGCGTTCCAATAGGGGAGACCCAGTACTTC
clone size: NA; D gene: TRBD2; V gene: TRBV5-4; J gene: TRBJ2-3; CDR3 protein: CASRPTLAGGPEDTQYF; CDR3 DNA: TGTGCCAGCAGACCGACACTAGCGGGAGGGCCGGAAGATACGCAGTATTTT
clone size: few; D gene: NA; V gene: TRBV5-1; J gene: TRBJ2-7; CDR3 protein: CASSFSGKWEQYF; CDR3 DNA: TGCGCCAGCAGCTTTAGCGGAAAGTGGGAGCAGTACTTC
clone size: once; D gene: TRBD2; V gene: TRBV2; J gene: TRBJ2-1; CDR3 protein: CASLRTSKSNEQFF; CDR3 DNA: TGTGCCAGCCTAAGGACTAGCAAGTCCAATGAGCAGTTCTTC
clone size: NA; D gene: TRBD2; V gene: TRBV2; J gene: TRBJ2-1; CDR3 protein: CASREWGLLTDEQFF; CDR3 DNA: TGTGCCAGCAGAGAGTGGGGACTACTCACCGATGAGCAGTTCTTC
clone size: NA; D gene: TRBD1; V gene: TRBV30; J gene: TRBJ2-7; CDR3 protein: CAWGGQASYEQYF; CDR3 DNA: TGTGCCTGGGGGGGACAGGCGAGCTACGAGCAGTACTTC